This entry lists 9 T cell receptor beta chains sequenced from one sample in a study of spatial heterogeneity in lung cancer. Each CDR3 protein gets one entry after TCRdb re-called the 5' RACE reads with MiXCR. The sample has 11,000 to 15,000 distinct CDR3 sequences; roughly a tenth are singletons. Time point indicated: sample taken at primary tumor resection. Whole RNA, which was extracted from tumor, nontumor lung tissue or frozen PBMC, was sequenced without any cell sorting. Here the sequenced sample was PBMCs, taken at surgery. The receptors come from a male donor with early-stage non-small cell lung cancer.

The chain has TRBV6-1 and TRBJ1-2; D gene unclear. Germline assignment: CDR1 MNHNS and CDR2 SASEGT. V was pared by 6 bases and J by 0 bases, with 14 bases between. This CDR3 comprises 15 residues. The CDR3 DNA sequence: TGTGCCAGCAGATCCGCAGGTGAAGCTAACTATGGCTACACCTTC. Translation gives CASRSAGEANYGYTF.

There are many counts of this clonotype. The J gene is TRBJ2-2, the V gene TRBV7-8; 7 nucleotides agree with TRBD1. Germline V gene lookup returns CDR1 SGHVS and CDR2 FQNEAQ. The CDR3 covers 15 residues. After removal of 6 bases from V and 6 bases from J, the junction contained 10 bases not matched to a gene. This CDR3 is CASSDGTARAGELFF. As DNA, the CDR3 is TGTGCCAGCAGTGATGGGACAGCGAGGGCCGGGGAGCTGTTTTTT.

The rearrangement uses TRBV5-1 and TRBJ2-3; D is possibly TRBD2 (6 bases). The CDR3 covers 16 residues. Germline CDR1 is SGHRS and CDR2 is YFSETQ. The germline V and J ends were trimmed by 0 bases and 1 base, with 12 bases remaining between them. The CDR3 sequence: CASSLARDRGTDTQYF. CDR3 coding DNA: TGCGCCAGCAGCTTGGCGCGGGACCGGGGCACAGATACGCAGTATTTT.

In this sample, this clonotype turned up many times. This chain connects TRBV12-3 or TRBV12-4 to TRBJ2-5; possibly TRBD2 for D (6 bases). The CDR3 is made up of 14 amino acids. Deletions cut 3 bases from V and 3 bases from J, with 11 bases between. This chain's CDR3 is CASSFPQREETQYF. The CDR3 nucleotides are TGTGCCAGCAGTTTCCCCCAGCGGGAAGAGACCCAGTACTTC.

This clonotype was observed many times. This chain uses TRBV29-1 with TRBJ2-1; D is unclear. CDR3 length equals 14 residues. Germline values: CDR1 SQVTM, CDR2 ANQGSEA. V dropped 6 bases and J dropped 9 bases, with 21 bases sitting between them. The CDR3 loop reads CSVPPPSTYGEQFF. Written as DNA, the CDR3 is TGCAGCGTGCCCCCCCCGAGTACATACGGTGAGCAGTTCTTC.

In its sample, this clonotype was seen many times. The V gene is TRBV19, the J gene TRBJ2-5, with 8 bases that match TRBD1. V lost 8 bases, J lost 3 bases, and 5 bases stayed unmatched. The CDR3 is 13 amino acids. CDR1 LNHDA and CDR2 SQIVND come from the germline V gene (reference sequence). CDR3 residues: CASGRQGKETQYF. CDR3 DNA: TGTGCCAGTGGCAGACAGGGGAAAGAGACCCAGTACTTC.

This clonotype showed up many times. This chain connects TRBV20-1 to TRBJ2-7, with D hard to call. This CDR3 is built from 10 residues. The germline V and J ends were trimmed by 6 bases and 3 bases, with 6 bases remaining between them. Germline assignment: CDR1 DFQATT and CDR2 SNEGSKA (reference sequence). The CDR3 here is CSAIDYEQYF. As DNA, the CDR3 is TGCAGTGCCATCGACTACGAGCAGTACTTC.

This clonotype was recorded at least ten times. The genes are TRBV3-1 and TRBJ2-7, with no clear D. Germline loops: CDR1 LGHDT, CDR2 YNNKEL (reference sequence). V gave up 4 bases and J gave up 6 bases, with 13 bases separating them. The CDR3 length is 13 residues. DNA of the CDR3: TGTGCCAGCAGCCTCAACGCGGTCGCCGAGCAGTACTTC. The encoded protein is CASSLNAVAEQYF.

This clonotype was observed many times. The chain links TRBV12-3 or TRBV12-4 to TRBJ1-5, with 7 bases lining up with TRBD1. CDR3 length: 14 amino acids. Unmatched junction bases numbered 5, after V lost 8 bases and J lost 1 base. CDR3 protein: CASGGRGSNQPQHF. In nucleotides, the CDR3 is TGTGCCAGCGGGGGCAGGGGGAGCAATCAGCCCCAGCATTTT.